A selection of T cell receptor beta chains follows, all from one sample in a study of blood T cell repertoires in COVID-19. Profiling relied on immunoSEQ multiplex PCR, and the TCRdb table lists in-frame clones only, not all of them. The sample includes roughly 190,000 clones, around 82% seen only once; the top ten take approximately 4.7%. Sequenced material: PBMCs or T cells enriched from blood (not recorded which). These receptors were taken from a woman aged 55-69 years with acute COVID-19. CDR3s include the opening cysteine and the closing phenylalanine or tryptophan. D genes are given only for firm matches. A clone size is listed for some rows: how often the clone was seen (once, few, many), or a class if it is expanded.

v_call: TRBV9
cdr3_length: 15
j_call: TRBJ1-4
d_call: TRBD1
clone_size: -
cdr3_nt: TGTGCCAGCAGCGTAGGGCCAGGGGGCTCTGAAAAACTGTTTTTT
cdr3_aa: CASSVGPGGSEKLFF

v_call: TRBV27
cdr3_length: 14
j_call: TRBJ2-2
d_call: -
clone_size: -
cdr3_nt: TGTGCCAGCAGTTCTGGAGTGAACACCGGGGAGCTGTTTTTT
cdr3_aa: CASSSGVNTGELFF

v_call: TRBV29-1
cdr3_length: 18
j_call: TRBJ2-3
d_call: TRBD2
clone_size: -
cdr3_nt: TGCAGCGTTGTCCCAGCGGGAGGGCCAGGAAGTGTCACAGATACGCAGTATTTT
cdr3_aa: CSVVPAGGPGSVTDTQYF

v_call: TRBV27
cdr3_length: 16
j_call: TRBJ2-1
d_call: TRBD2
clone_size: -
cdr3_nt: TGTGCCAGCAGTCCCCGCGGCCTAGCGGGAGGGAATGAGCAGTTCTTC
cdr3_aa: CASSPRGLAGGNEQFF

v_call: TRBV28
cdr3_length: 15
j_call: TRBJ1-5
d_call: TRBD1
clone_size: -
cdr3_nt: TGTGCCAGCACTCGACAGGGCTCGAGCAATCAGCCCCAGCATTTT
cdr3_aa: CASTRQGSSNQPQHF

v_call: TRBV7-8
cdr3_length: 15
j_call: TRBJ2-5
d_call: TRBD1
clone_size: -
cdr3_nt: TGTGCCAGCAGCACAGGACAGGGGCCCCAAGAGACCCAGTACTTC
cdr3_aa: CASSTGQGPQETQYF

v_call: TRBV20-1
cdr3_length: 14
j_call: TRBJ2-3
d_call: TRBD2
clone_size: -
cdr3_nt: TGCAGTGCTAGTGCGAGGGCGGGAGGAGATACGCAGTATTTT
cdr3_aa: CSASARAGGDTQYF

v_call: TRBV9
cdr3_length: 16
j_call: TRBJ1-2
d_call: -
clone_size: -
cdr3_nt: TGTGCCAGCAGCGTAGCTACGTCAGGGGACCCCTATGGCTACACCTTC
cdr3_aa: CASSVATSGDPYGYTF

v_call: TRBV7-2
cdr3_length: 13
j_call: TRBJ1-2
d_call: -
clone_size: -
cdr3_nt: TGTGCCAGCAGCTTTGCTCAGGTCTATGGCTACACCTTC
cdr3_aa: CASSFAQVYGYTF

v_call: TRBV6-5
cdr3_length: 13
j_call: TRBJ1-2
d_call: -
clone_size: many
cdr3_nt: TGTGCCAGCACCTTTACAGGGAACTATGGCTACACCTTC
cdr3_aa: CASTFTGNYGYTF

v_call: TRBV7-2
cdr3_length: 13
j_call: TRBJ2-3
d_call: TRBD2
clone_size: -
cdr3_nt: TGTGCCAGCAGCTTGGGGGGGGCAGATACGCAGTATTTT
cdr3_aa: CASSLGGADTQYF

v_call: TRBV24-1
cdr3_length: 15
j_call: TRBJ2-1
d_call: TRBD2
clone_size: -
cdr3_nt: TGTGCCACCAGTGATCCGGGACTAGCGGACAATGAGCAGTTCTTC
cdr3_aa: CATSDPGLADNEQFF